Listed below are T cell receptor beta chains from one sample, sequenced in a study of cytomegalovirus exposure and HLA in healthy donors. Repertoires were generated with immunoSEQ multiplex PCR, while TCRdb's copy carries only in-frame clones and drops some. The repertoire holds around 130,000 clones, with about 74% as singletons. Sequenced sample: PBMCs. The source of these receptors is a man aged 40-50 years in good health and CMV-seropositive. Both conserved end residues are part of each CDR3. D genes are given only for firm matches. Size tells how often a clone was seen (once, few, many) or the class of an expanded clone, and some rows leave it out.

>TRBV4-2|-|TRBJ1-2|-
CASSQDGGATFYGYTF
TGTGCCAGCAGCCAAGATGGGGGGGCGACCTTCTATGGCTACACCTTC
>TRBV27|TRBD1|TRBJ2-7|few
CASRPPTLGDRRRNEQYF
TGTGCCAGCAGACCACCAACTCTCGGGGACAGAAGGAGGAACGAGCAGTACTTC
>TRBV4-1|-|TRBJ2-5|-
CASSQGSGRTQETQYF
TGCGCCAGCAGCCAAGGGTCCGGTAGAACCCAAGAGACCCAGTACTTC
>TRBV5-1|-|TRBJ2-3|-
CASSLDPRGVASTDTQYF
TGCGCCAGCAGCTTGGATCCCCGCGGGGTAGCTAGCACAGATACGCAGTATTTT
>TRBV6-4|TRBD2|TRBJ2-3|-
CASSERGGSTDTQYF
TGTGCCAGCAGTGAACGGGGGGGCAGCACAGATACGCAGTATTTT
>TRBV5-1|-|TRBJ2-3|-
CASSRRTEPSSTDTQYF
TGCGCCAGCAGCCGAAGGACAGAGCCTTCTAGCACAGATACGCAGTATTTT
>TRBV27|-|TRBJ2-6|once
CASSSVPGANVLTF
TGTGCCAGCAGTTCGGTCCCTGGGGCCAACGTCCTGACTTTC
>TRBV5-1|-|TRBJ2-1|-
CASSLANNEQFF
TGCGCCAGCAGCTTGGCCAACAATGAGCAGTTCTTC
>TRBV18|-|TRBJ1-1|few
CASSPDRMNTEAFF
TGTGCCAGCTCACCTGACAGGATGAACACTGAAGCTTTCTTT
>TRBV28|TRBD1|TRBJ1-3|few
CASTTGGTGNTIYF
TGTGCCAGCACCACAGGGGGCACTGGAAACACCATATATTTT
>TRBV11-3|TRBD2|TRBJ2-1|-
CASSLAPGGPHNEQFF
TGTGCCAGCAGCTTAGCTCCGGGAGGGCCGCACAATGAGCAGTTCTTC
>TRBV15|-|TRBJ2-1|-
CATSKRTAHEQFF
TGTGCCACCAGCAAAAGGACAGCCCATGAGCAGTTCTTC
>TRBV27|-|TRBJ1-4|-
CASSLREHGFRGEKLFF
TGTGCCAGCAGTTTAAGGGAGCATGGGTTTAGAGGAGAAAAACTGTTTTTT
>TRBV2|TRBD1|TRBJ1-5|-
CASSEWDRRGNQPQHF
TGTGCCAGCAGTGAATGGGACAGGCGGGGCAATCAGCCCCAGCATTTT
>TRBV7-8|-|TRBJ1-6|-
CASSLAGLYNSPLHF
TGTGCCAGCAGCTTAGCGGGACTCTATAATTCACCCCTCCACTTT
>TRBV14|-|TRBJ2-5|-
CASSQVAWKTQYF
TGTGCCAGCAGCCAAGTAGCCTGGAAGACCCAGTACTTC
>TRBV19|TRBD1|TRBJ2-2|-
CASLGQGAGELFF
TGTGCCAGTCTGGGACAGGGCGCCGGGGAGCTGTTTTTT
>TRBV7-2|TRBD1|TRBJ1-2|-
CASSLDSGGARGYTF
TGTGCCAGCAGCTTAGATTCAGGGGGCGCGAGAGGCTACACCTTC
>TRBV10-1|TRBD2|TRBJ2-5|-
CASSESGIQETQYF
TGCGCCAGCAGTGAAAGCGGGATCCAAGAGACCCAGTACTTC
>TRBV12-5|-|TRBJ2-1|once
CASGLGTEFEQFF
TGTGCTAGTGGTTTGGGGACAGAATTTGAGCAGTTCTTC
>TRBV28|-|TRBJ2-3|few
CASSLWSSREQDTQYF
TGTGCCAGCAGTTTATGGTCCAGCCGGGAGCAGGATACGCAGTATTTT
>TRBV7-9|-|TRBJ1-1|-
CASSLGGPGAFF
TGTGCCAGCAGCTTGGGAGGACCGGGGGCTTTCTTT
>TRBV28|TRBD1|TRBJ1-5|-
CASSRVAGQGSNQPQHF
TGTGCCAGCAGTCGCGTAGCGGGACAGGGGAGCAATCAGCCCCAGCATTTT
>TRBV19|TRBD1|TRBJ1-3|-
CASLTGGVSGNTIYF
TGTGCCAGTCTGACAGGGGGCGTCTCTGGAAACACCATATATTTT
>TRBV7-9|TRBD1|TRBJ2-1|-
CASSLPGQGKNEQFF
TGTGCCAGCAGCTTGCCGGGACAGGGAAAAAATGAGCAGTTCTTC
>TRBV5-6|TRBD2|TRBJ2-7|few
CASSLWGVAGDWGEQYF
TGTGCCAGCAGCTTGTGGGGGGTAGCGGGGGATTGGGGCGAGCAGTACTTC
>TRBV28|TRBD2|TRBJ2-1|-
CASSPYGGLAGANEQFF
TGTGCCAGCAGTCCCTACGGGGGACTAGCGGGAGCCAATGAGCAGTTCTTC
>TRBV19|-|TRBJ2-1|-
CASSIRGIEQFF
TGTGCCAGTAGTATAAGGGGGATTGAGCAGTTCTTC
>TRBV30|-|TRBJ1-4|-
CAWSRGKLFF
TGTGCCTGGAGTAGAGGAAAACTGTTTTTT
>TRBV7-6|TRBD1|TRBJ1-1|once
CASSERQGGANTEAFF
TGTGCCAGCAGCGAGAGACAGGGGGGAGCGAACACTGAAGCTTTCTTT
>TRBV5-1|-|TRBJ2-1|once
CASSLVRDEQFF
TGCGCCAGCAGCTTGGTCAGGGATGAGCAGTTCTTC
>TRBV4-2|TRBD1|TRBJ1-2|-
CASSQDLGQGAFRYGYTF
TGTGCCAGCAGCCAAGATTTGGGACAGGGGGCGTTTAGGTATGGCTACACCTTC
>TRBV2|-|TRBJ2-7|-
CASRVDSNTGWRNEQYF
TGTGCCAGCAGGGTGGACAGTAACACCGGGTGGAGAAACGAGCAGTACTTC
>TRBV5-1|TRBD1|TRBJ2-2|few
CASSSYRGTGELFF
TGCGCCAGCAGCTCCTACAGGGGCACCGGGGAGCTGTTTTTT
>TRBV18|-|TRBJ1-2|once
CASSRSSGRGYGYTF
TGTGCCAGCTCACGTTCCTCAGGGCGGGGGTATGGCTACACCTTC
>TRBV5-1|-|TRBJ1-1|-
CASSLQAGQGTEAFF
TGCGCCAGCAGCCTCCAAGCGGGCCAGGGAACTGAAGCTTTCTTT
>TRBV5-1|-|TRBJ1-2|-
CASSFDRPLEGYTF
TGCGCCAGCAGCTTTGACAGGCCCCTAGAGGGCTACACCTTC
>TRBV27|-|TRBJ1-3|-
CASSPEPSGNTIYF
TGTGCCAGCAGTCCGGAGCCCTCTGGAAACACCATATATTTT
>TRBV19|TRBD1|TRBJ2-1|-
CASSIGQGALNEQFF
TGTGCCAGTAGTATAGGACAGGGGGCTCTCAATGAGCAGTTCTTC
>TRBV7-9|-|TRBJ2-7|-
CASSSSSPRQTYEQYF
TGTGCCAGCAGCTCCTCTTCCCCCAGGCAAACCTACGAGCAGTACTTC
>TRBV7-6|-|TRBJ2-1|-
CASSLASLSSYNEQFF
TGTGCCAGCAGCTTGGCTAGCCTCAGTTCCTACAATGAGCAGTTCTTC
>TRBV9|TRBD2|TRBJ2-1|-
CASSVGTSGTGEQFF
TGTGCCAGCAGCGTAGGAACTAGCGGGACGGGTGAGCAGTTCTTC
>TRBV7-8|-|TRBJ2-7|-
CASSLADNLGAYEQYF
TGTGCCAGCAGCTTAGCTGATAACTTGGGCGCCTACGAGCAGTACTTC
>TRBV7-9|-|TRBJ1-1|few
CASSSSPGRSLNTEAFF
TGTGCCAGCAGCTCCTCACCGGGGAGGAGTTTGAACACTGAAGCTTTCTTT
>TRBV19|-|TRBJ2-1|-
CASSPTAAGYEQFF
TGTGCCAGTAGCCCTACGGCCGCGGGGTATGAGCAGTTCTTC
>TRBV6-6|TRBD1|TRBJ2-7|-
CASSSQSGTGPDEQYF
TGTGCCAGCAGTTCTCAAAGTGGGACAGGACCAGACGAGCAGTACTTC
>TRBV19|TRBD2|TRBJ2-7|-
CEPGHSSGRTYEQYF
TGTGAACCGGGACATTCTAGCGGGAGGACCTACGAGCAGTACTTC
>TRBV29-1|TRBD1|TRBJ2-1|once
CSAGTGLYNEQFF
TGCAGCGCGGGGACAGGCCTTTACAATGAGCAGTTCTTC
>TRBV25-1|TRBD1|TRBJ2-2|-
CASSDDRARTGELFF
TGTGCCAGCAGTGATGACAGGGCGCGCACCGGGGAGCTGTTTTTT
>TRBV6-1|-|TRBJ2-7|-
CASSLQPLYEQYF
TGTGCCAGCAGCCTACAGCCCCTCTACGAGCAGTACTTC
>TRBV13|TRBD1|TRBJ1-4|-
CASSFGTGWVEKLFF
TGTGCCAGCAGCTTCGGGACAGGGTGGGTTGAAAAACTGTTTTTT
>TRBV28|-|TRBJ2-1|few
CASSQTYNEQFF
TGTGCCAGCAGTCAAACCTACAATGAGCAGTTCTTC
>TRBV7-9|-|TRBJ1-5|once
CASSDRNQPQHF
TGTGCCAGCAGCGACAGAAATCAGCCCCAGCATTTT